Shown below are 21 T cell receptor beta chains from a single sample sequenced in a study of response to subunit inactivated influenza vaccine. TCRdb recomputed calls from the RT-PCR reads with MiXCR, one row per CDR3 protein. Of about 520,000 distinct CDR3 sequences in the sample, approximately 24% were seen once. The sequencing used CD4+ T cells sorted from PBMCs, collected roughly 5 days after vaccination. The receptors originated from a man aged 50-60 years who received an inactivated influenza vaccine.

The chain uses TRBV5-1 and TRBJ1-4; no reliable D call. The CDR3 runs 13 residues. Germline V gene lookup returns CDR1 SGHRS and CDR2 YFSETQ. Trimming took 6 bases from V and 5 from J, leaving 11 bases between them. The CDR3 DNA reads as TGCGCCAGCACGCAAGGAACCAATGAAAAACTGTTTTTT. This sequence encodes CASTQGTNEKLFF.

This clonotype occurred a few times. The chain recombines TRBV20-1 with TRBJ2-1; D gene ambiguous. The CDR3 contains 14 residues. V lost 0 bases, J lost 3 bases, and 9 bases lay in between. Looked up from germline, CDR1 is DFQATT and CDR2 is SNEGSKA (reference sequence). The DNA of the CDR3 is TGCAGTGCTAGAGAGAGTAGAATCTACAATGAGCAGTTCTTC. Protein product: CSARESRIYNEQFF.

The chain links TRBV18 to TRBJ2-7; D gene ambiguous. Germline V lookup: CDR1 KGHSH, CDR2 LQKENI. V was trimmed by 3 bases and J by 7 bases, leaving 10 bases between them. This CDR3 spans 12 amino acids. The CDR3 reads CASSPSTREQYF. CDR3 nucleotide sequence: TGTGCCAGCTCACCCTCTACGAGGGAGCAGTACTTC. The whole variable domain, filled in from reference TRBV18 and TRBJ2-7, reads NAGVMQNPRHLVRRRGQEARLRCSPMKGHSHVYWYRQLPEEGLKFMVYLQKENIIDESGMPKERFSAEFPKEGPSILRIQQVVRGDSAAYFCASSPSTREQYFGPGTRLTVT.

This clonotype was seen more than once but under ten times. V usage is TRBV6-2 or TRBV6-3 and J usage is TRBJ2-7, with TRBD2 as a possible D gene (5 bases). CDR3 length: 14 residues. The V gene lost 8 bases and the J gene lost 2 bases, with 16 bases spanning the gap. Germline V gene sequence: CDR1 MNHEY, CDR2 SVGEGT. CDR3 in amino acids: CASRYELATYEQYF. The DNA for the CDR3 is TGTGCCAGCCGGTATGAGCTAGCAACCTACGAGCAGTACTTC.

This rearrangement joins TRBV7-2 to TRBJ2-5; D might be TRBD2 (6 bases). The CDR3 loop spans 14 amino acids. V lost 5 bases to trimming and J lost 9 bases, with 19 bases between them. The germline V gene encodes CDR1 SGHTA and CDR2 FQGNSA. CDR3 coding DNA: TGTGCCAGCAGCCACCGGGACTCCAGAGGGGCCCAGTACTTC. As protein: CASSHRDSRGAQYF.

The chain employs TRBV11-1 and TRBJ2-5; D might be TRBD1 or TRBD2, each matching 5 bases. Trimming cost V 5 bases and J 2 bases, with 18 bases left between them. Germline V lookup: CDR1 SGHAT, CDR2 FQDESV (reference sequence). The CDR3 contains 16 residues. The DNA for the CDR3 is TGTGCCAGCAGCGGGGGTGTAGGAAAAAGGCAAGAGACCCAGTACTTC. Translation gives CASSGGVGKRQETQYF.

The chain recombines TRBV23-1 with TRBJ2-1; D is undetermined. TRBV23-1 is an open reading frame, and its role is uncertain. V lost 3 bases and J 8 bases, leaving 20 bases between the germline ends. This CDR3 is built from 16 residues. The CDR3 loop is CASSQAWTVLLYEQFF. The CDR3 DNA reads as TGCGCCAGCAGTCAGGCTTGGACGGTACTTCTCTATGAGCAGTTCTTC.

J is TRBJ2-1 and V is TRBV14, with 10 bases that match TRBD2. This CDR3 region has 16 residues. V dropped 3 bases and J dropped 1; count of bases not matched to a gene: 3. Germline-derived CDR1 and CDR2 are SGHDN and FVKESK. The CDR3 reads CASSQLAGESYNEQFF. DNA for the CDR3: TGTGCCAGCAGCCAGCTAGCGGGGGAATCCTACAATGAGCAGTTCTTC.

The chain joins TRBV11-2 to TRBJ2-1; 7 bases are shared with TRBD1. The CDR3 is 13 amino acids. In germline, CDR1 is SGHAT, CDR2 FQNNGV. V gave up 3 bases and J gave up 7 bases; unmatched junction bases: 3. The CDR3 region is CASSFTTGNEQFF. CDR3 sequence (DNA): TGTGCCAGCAGCTTCACGACAGGGAATGAGCAGTTCTTC.

In this sample, this clonotype turned up a few times. Written as DNA, the CDR3 is TGTGCCAGCAGTTCCTGGGGTAGCGGCTCCTACAATGAGCAGTTCTTC. This translates into CASSSWGSGSYNEQFF. This chain joins TRBV12-3 or TRBV12-4 and TRBJ2-1; the D gene is possibly TRBD2 (6 bases). This CDR3 is 16 amino acids long. Trimming cost V 4 bases and J 0 bases, with 13 bases left between them.

As concerns this clonotype: A junction boundary mismatches the germline segment, possibly from a read error. This chain joins TRBV5-1 and TRBJ2-2; TRBD1 aligns across 7 bases. Germline CDR1 is SGHRS and CDR2 is YFSETQ. CDR3 length equals 16 residues. The CDR3 region has the DNA TGCGCCAGCAGCCTTGACAGGGTTGCGAAAACCGGGGAGCTGTTTTTT. It codes for CASSLDRVAKTGELFF. The entire variable domain, with the rest obtained from reference TRBV5-1 and TRBJ2-2, is as follows: KAGVTQTPRYLIKTRGQQVTLSCSPISGHRSVSWYQQTPGQGLQFLFEYFSETQRNKGNFPGRFSGRQFSNSRSEMNVSTLELGDSALYLCASSLDRVAKTGELFFGEGSRLTVL.

The rearrangement links TRBV7-2 to TRBJ1-2, with 9 bases matching TRBD1. The CDR3 length is 15 residues. From germline, CDR1 is SGHTA and CDR2 FQGNSA. V lost 0 bases to trimming and J lost 4 bases; unmatched junction nucleotides: 3. In nucleotides, the CDR3 is TGTGCCAGCAGCTTAGCGGACAGGGGCCGCTATGGCTACACCTTC. This gives the protein CASSLADRGRYGYTF.

V is TRBV12-3 or TRBV12-4 and J is TRBJ2-1; a weak D match, TRBD2 (5 bases). V was pared by 5 bases and J by 8 bases, with 16 bases between. The CDR3 length is 14 residues. CDR3 amino acids: CASSRWTGPHEQFF. The CDR3 region has the DNA TGTGCCAGCAGTCGTTGGACTGGCCCCCATGAGCAGTTCTTC.

The rearrangement uses TRBV18 and TRBJ2-1; D is perhaps TRBD2 (5 bases). V dropped 2 bases and J dropped 1 base, with 12 bases sitting between them. This CDR3 comprises 16 residues. CDR1 is KGHSH and CDR2 is LQKENI in the germline V gene. This CDR3 is CASSPMRGQSYNEQFF. The CDR3 DNA is TGTGCCAGCTCACCAATGCGAGGGCAATCCTACAATGAGCAGTTCTTC.

This clonotype has more than one count but fewer than ten. The chain uses TRBV7-8 and TRBJ2-1, with TRBD2 matching over 10 bases. Germline V gene sequence: CDR1 SGHVS, CDR2 FQNEAQ. CDR3 length: 16 amino acids. After removal of 1 base from V and 5 bases from J, the junction contained 5 bases not matched to a gene. The CDR3 protein is CASSLGGLAVHNEQFF. Written as DNA, the CDR3 is TGTGCCAGCAGCTTAGGTGGACTAGCGGTACACAATGAGCAGTTCTTC. The entire variable domain, with the rest obtained from reference TRBV7-8 and TRBJ2-1, is as follows: GAGVSQSPRYKVAKRGQDVALRCDPISGHVSLFWYQQALGQGPEFLTYFQNEAQLDKSGLPSDRFFAERPEGSVSTLKIQRTQQEDSAVYLCASSLGGLAVHNEQFFGPGTRLTVL.

V and J are TRBV7-9 and TRBJ2-1; 7 bases are a match to TRBD1. Germline values: CDR1 SEHNR, CDR2 FQNEAQ (reference sequence). J lost 7 bases, V lost 5 bases, and 17 bases had no gene match. CDR3 length equals 17 residues. This CDR3 reads CASSPRNDRAAGNEQFF. The CDR3, as DNA: TGTGCCAGCAGCCCCCGCAACGACAGGGCCGCCGGGAATGAGCAGTTCTTC.

The chain is built from TRBV24-1 and TRBJ2-3; 8 bases agree with TRBD2. Germline CDR1 KGHDR, CDR2 SFDVKD. Trimming cost V 1 base and J 1 base; bases outside gene matches: 3. This CDR3 region has 16 residues. Written as DNA, the CDR3 is TGTGCCACCAGTGATTTCGGGGGGGGCGGCACAGATACGCAGTATTTT. Translation gives CATSDFGGGGTDTQYF.

The chain uses TRBV2 and TRBJ2-1; 10 bases fit TRBD2. The CDR3 runs 16 residues. V shed 3 bases, J shed 6 bases, and the junction held 8 bases outside the gene matches. The germline CDR1 and CDR2 sequences are SNHLY and FYNNEI. The CDR3, as DNA: TGTGCCAGCAGTGACCGAGCGGGAGGGCGTAGCAATGAGCAGTTCTTC. It encodes CASSDRAGGRSNEQFF.

V usage is TRBV12-3 or TRBV12-4 and J usage is TRBJ2-3; unclear D gene. Trimming pared 3 bases from V and 0 bases from J, leaving 10 bases between. The CDR3 contains 15 residues. In DNA, the CDR3 is TGTGCCAGCAGTTTTAAAGGGCCTAGCACAGATACGCAGTATTTT. Its translation is CASSFKGPSTDTQYF.

This clonotype was seen only a few times. This chain links TRBV12-3 or TRBV12-4 with TRBJ1-5; D is unclear. Deletions cut 3 bases from V and 0 bases from J, with 6 bases between. The CDR3 loop spans 14 amino acids. The CDR3 sequence is CASSFVSSNQPQHF. DNA of the CDR3: TGTGCCAGCAGTTTTGTGAGTAGCAATCAGCCCCAGCATTTT.

This clonotype was seen a handful of times. V usage is TRBV18 and J usage is TRBJ1-1, with 7 bases fitting TRBD1. Germline trimming cut 5 bases from V and 6 bases from J; bases unmatched to any gene: 9. CDR3 length equals 14 residues. The V gene's germline CDR1 is KGHSH and CDR2 LQKENI. The CDR3 DNA is TGTGCCAGCTCAGGACAGGTTGGTAAGGCTGAAGCTTTCTTT. Translating it yields CASSGQVGKAEAFF.